Sequencing of this TCR beta chain was carried out in a study of T cells after yellow fever vaccination. MiXCR was run by TCRdb on the 5' RACE reads, yielding one entry per CDR3 protein. Among about 120,000 distinct CDR3 sequences listed, 12% to 15% were seen once. There are a few counts of this clonotype. This sample comprised CD8+ T cells sorted from PBMCs, obtained 5 days after the yellow fever booster vaccination. This receptor was taken from a man younger than 35 who received the YFV17D yellow fever vaccine.

This CDR3 is CASSLGQLAKNIQYF. The CDR3 DNA reads TGTGCCAGCAGCCTGGGACAGCTGGCCAAAAACATTCAGTACTTC. This chain links TRBV3-1 with TRBJ2-4, with 7 bases fitting TRBD1. J lost 1 base, V lost 4 bases, and 4 bases had no gene match. Germline values: CDR1 LGHDT, CDR2 YNNKEL (reference sequence). CDR3 length: 15 amino acids.